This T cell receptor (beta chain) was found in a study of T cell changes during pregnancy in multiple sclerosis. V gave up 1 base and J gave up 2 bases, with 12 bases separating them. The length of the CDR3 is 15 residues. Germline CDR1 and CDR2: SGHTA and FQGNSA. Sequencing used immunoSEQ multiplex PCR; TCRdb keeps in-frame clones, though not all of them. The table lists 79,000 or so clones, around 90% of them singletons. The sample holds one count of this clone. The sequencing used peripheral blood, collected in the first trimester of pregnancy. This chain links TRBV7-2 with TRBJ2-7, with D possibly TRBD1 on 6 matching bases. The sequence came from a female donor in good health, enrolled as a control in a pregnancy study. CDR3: CASSLGQGLAYEQYF. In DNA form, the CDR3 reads TGTGCCAGCAGCTTAGGCCAGGGGTTAGCCTACGAGCAGTACTTC.